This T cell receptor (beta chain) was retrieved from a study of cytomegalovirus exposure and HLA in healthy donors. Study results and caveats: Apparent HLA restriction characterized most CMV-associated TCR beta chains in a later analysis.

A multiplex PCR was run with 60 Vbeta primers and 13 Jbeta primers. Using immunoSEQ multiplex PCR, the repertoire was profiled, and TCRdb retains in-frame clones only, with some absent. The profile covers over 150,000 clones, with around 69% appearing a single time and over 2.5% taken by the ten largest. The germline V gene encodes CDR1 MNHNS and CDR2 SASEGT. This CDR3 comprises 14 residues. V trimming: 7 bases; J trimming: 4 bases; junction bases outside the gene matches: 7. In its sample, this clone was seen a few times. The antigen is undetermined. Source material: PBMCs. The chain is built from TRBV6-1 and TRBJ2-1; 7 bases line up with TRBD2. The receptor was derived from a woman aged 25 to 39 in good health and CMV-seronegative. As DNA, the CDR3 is TGTGCCAGCACCCGGGCTAGCGGTTACAATGAGCAGTTCTTC. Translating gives CASTRASGYNEQFF.